This T cell receptor beta chain was sequenced in a study of spatial heterogeneity in lung cancer. Study results and caveats: For expanded intratumoral alpha and beta TCRs, counts tracked tumor mutation counts.

Within the sample, this clonotype is medium-sized. What it binds is not known. V shed 0 bases and J shed 4 bases, with 4 bases lying between them. CDR1 and CDR2 (germline): GTSNPN, SVGIG (reference sequence). The CDR3 totals 11 residues. TCRdb fed the 5' RACE reads into MiXCR, producing one record per CDR3 protein. The table records 9,500 to 13,000 distinct CDR3 sequences, 10% to 15% of them present only once. The sample's time point: sample taken at primary tumor resection. The chain has TRBV30 and TRBJ2-7; D unresolved. The source of this sequence is a male donor with early-stage non-small cell lung cancer. This specimen consisted of lung tumor tissue, obtained at surgery. CDR3 amino acids: CAWSVNYEQYF. The CDR3 DNA reads as TGTGCCTGGAGTGTAAATTACGAGCAGTACTTC.